A single sample gave rise to the 18 T cell receptor beta chains below, sequenced in a study of PD-1 blockade in classical Hodgkin lymphoma (dated by TCRdb to about 2020). Read against the paper, the sample's time point label means: cycle 4 day 1 (C4D1), after less than 7 weeks of nivolumab. All trial patients had relapsed after autologous stem cell transplantation, with cohorts A, B and C differing in prior brentuximab vedotin exposure. Library method: the immunoSEQ multiplex PCR assay. TCRdb provides this immuneACCESS table in a form limited to in-frame rearrangements. Some clones are lacking; in checked studies, under half of them reflect an unresolved V gene, and why the rest are absent is not known. The sample includes 15,000 to 20,000 clones, with 60% to 75% observed a single time. The biggest ten clones account for around 7.6% of the sample. This material consisted of peripheral blood mononuclear cells (PBMCs), taken before the fourth cycle of nivolumab. The receptor set was obtained from a human donor with classical Hodgkin lymphoma.

A few counts support this clone. The V and J genes are TRBV5-1 and TRBJ2-1, with 8 bases fitting TRBD2. The junction had 3 bases not matched to a gene; V was cut back by 2 bases and J by 2 bases. This CDR3 is built from 15 residues. Germline loops: CDR1 SGHRS, CDR2 YFSETQ. The CDR3 spells CASSLELAAYNEQFF. The CDR3 DNA sequence: TGCGCCAGCAGCTTAGAACTAGCGGCCTACAATGAGCAGTTCTTC.

The chain is built from TRBV7-3 and TRBJ2-3; D is unresolved. CDR1 and CDR2 (germline): SGHTA, FQGTGA. The CDR3 sequence is 16 residues long. Trimming stripped 2 bases from V and 2 bases from J, with 14 bases between. CDR3 in amino acids: CASSLHATGFTDTQYF. In DNA form, the CDR3 reads TGTGCCAGCAGCTTACATGCAACGGGCTTCACAGATACGCAGTATTTT.

The chain's CDR3 is CASSGLAGLEQYF. In DNA form, the CDR3 reads TGTGCCAGCAGTGGACTAGCGGGACTCGAGCAGTACTTC. The chain uses TRBV2 and TRBJ2-7; 11 positions match TRBD2. J lost 6 bases, V lost 4 bases, and 2 bases had no gene match. The CDR3 contains 13 residues. Germline loops: CDR1 SNHLY, CDR2 FYNNEI.

This clone came up once. The chain combines TRBV6-5 with TRBJ1-1; no definite D call. V lost 2 bases, J lost 1 base, and 11 bases lay in between. This CDR3 spans 15 amino acids. The germline CDR1 and CDR2 sequences are MNHEY and SVGAGI. CDR3 DNA sequence: TGTGCCAGCAGTTACCCCGATGCGGGGAACACTGAAGCTTTCTTT. This translates into CASSYPDAGNTEAFF.

This clone appeared a few times. The V gene is TRBV5-4, the J gene TRBJ2-3; 15 bases match TRBD2. The CDR3 contains 19 residues. CDR1 and CDR2 from the germline V gene are SGHNT and YYREEE (reference sequence). V gave up 3 bases and J gave up 6 bases; unmatched junction bases: 14. CDR3: CASSSAERTSGRGGDTQYF. CDR3 bases: TGTGCCAGCAGCTCCGCCGAACGGACTAGCGGGAGGGGGGGGGATACGCAGTATTTT.

CDR3 sequence reads: CASSEGTGQKETQYF. Written as DNA, the CDR3 is TGCGCCAGCAGTGAAGGGACAGGGCAAAAAGAGACCCAGTACTTC. This chain uses TRBV10-2 with TRBJ2-5; 9 nucleotides line up with TRBD1. The CDR3 has 15 residues. The germline CDR1 and CDR2 sequences are WSHSY and SAAADI. Unmatched junction bases numbered 5, after V lost 3 bases and J lost 3 bases.

The chain links TRBV2 to TRBJ1-1; TRBD1 matches at 9 bases. In germline, CDR1 is SNHLY, CDR2 FYNNEI. The junction had 5 bases not matched to a gene; V was cut back by 7 bases and J by 2 bases. The CDR3 length is 14 residues. The CDR3: CASILDRGNTEAFF. CDR3 nucleotide sequence: TGTGCCAGCATCCTGGACAGGGGAAACACTGAAGCTTTCTTT.

The genes are TRBV10-2 and TRBJ2-5; D call uncertain. The V end lost 4 bases, the J end lost 5 bases, and 11 bases lay between the germline ends. This CDR3 region has 13 residues. From germline, CDR1 is WSHSY and CDR2 SAAADI. In nucleotides, the CDR3 is TGCGCCAGCAGTGCCCGGGTTAAGGAGACCCAGTACTTC. Translating it yields CASSARVKETQYF.

This chain connects TRBV28 to TRBJ1-5; 7 positions match TRBD1. Germline CDR1 is MDHEN and CDR2 is SYDVKM. V was clipped by 0 bases and J by 0 bases; unmatched bases: 14. The CDR3 extends over 20 amino acids. The CDR3 DNA sequence: TGTGCCAGCAGTTTATGGAGGGCCTCCCGGGACAGACTTAGCAATCAGCCCCAGCATTTT. As protein: CASSLWRASRDRLSNQPQHF.

The chain combines TRBV29-1 with TRBJ2-3; 9 nucleotides line up with TRBD1. CDR1 is SQVTM and CDR2 is ANQGSEA in the germline V gene. The V segment lost 2 bases and the J segment 0 bases; nucleotides outside the gene matches: 3. The length of the CDR3 is 15 residues. CDR3 region: CSVEHRGLSTDTQYF. Here the CDR3 DNA reads TGCAGCGTTGAACACAGGGGGCTTAGCACAGATACGCAGTATTTT.

This clone appeared a single time. The chain couples TRBV2 to TRBJ1-4; the D gene is possibly TRBD1 (6 bases). CDR3 length equals 14 residues. The ends were cut back, 8 bases at V and 8 bases at J, with 18 bases in the middle. Germline loops: CDR1 SNHLY, CDR2 FYNNEI. CDR3 nucleotides: TGTGCCAGCGAACGGGGGCACACGGGAGAAAAACTGTTTTTT. This encodes CASERGHTGEKLFF.

This clone was seen a single time. This sequence joins TRBV5-6 and TRBJ1-5, with D unclear. Between the trimmed V and J ends, which lost 2 bases and 0 bases, there was a span of 12 bases. From germline, CDR1 is SGHDT and CDR2 YYEEEE. The CDR3 spans 16 residues. CDR3 sequence reads: CASSLRRLYSNQPQHF. In DNA form, the CDR3 reads TGTGCCAGCAGCTTAAGGAGGCTTTATAGCAATCAGCCCCAGCATTTT.

The chain joins TRBV10-1 to TRBJ2-1, with 7 bases lining up with TRBD2. CDR3 length: 17 amino acids. The V gene end was trimmed by 2 bases and the J gene end by 7 bases; junction bases not matched to a gene: 14. Germline assignment: CDR1 WNHNN and CDR2 SYGVQD (reference sequence). CDR3 nucleotide sequence: TGCGCCAGCAGTGAGGGGGCTAGCGGCCCCGCGGGGAATGAGCAGTTCTTC. Its translation is CASSEGASGPAGNEQFF.

The chain links TRBV15 to TRBJ2-7; 7 bases align to TRBD1. Per germline, CDR1 LNHNV and CDR2 YYDKDF (reference sequence). V gave up 3 bases and J gave up 0 bases; unmatched junction bases: 8. This CDR3 is 16 amino acids long. CDR3 coding DNA: TGTGCCACCAGCAGGGACACAGGGGTTGACTCCTACGAGCAGTACTTC. This sequence encodes CATSRDTGVDSYEQYF.

The chain couples TRBV6-1 to TRBJ1-3; D unresolved. The CDR3 is 17 amino acids. Trimming pared 2 bases from V and 8 bases from J, leaving 22 bases between. Germline CDR1 is MNHNS and CDR2 is SASEGT. The DNA for the CDR3 is TGTGCCAGCAGTGAACTAGCCGACAAGGCTAGTGCCGACACCATATATTTT. Translation gives CASSELADKASADTIYF.

V and J are TRBV5-1 and TRBJ2-3; TRBD2 matches 10 bases. V was pared by 1 base and J by 4 bases, with 6 bases of the junction left unmatched. Germline CDR1 SGHRS, CDR2 YFSETQ. The CDR3 has 16 residues. The CDR3 region has the DNA TGCGCCAGCAGCTTGCTCTCTAGCGGGAGTGCAGATACGCAGTATTTT. It yields the protein CASSLLSSGSADTQYF.

This clone occurred a few times. The chain is built from TRBV10-3 and TRBJ2-6, with no clear D. The CDR3 consists of 15 residues. The ends were cut back, 0 bases at V and 0 bases at J, with 3 bases in the middle. The germline CDR1 and CDR2 sequences are ENHRY and SYGVKD. CDR3 sequence (DNA): TGTGCCATCAGTGAGTCGACCTCTGGGGCCAACGTCCTGACTTTC. It yields the protein CAISESTSGANVLTF.

The chain links TRBV25-1 to TRBJ2-1; D may be TRBD2 (6 bases). V was pared by 0 bases and J by 7 bases, with 7 bases between. The CDR3 contains 13 residues. From germline, CDR1 is MGHDK and CDR2 SYGVNS. CDR3 nucleotides: TGTGCCAGCAGTGAATACCGGGGGAATGAGCAGTTCTTC. This encodes CASSEYRGNEQFF. The variable domain in full, with the rest retrieved from reference TRBV25-1 and TRBJ2-1, is EADIYQTPRYLVIGTGKKITLECSQTMGHDKMYWYQQDPGMELHLIHYSYGVNSTEKGDLSSESTVSRIRTEHFPLTLESARPSHTSQYLCASSEYRGNEQFFGPGTRLTVL.